Below, 23 T cell receptor beta chains from the same sample are listed, as sequenced in a study of blood T cell repertoires in COVID-19. Produced via immunoSEQ multiplex PCR; TCRdb's table is partial and in-frame only. The data hold a few hundred thousand clones, with approximately 85% observed a single time. The sample consisted of peripheral blood. These TCRs come from a woman aged 65 to 85 with acute or convalescent COVID-19.

The count of this clone is one. V gene TRBV5-6 combines with J gene TRBJ1-1; TRBD1 might be the D (6 bases). Trimming removed 7 bases from V and 9 bases from J, with 16 bases in between. CDR1 is SGHDT, CDR2 YYEEEE, per germline. This CDR3 contains 12 residues. The chain's CDR3 is CASGTGQTQAFF. In nucleotides, the CDR3 is TGTGCCAGCGGGACCGGACAGACCCAAGCTTTCTTT.

V and J are TRBV28 and TRBJ1-1; D is undetermined. CDR3 length: 14 amino acids. Per the germline V gene, CDR1 is MDHEN and CDR2 is SYDVKM. The V end lost 3 bases, the J end lost 0 bases, and 8 bases lay between the germline ends. CDR3 region: CASSLGNLNTEAFF. DNA of the CDR3: TGTGCCAGCAGTTTGGGCAACTTGAACACTGAAGCTTTCTTT.

The chain recombines TRBV6-5 with TRBJ2-7, with TRBD1 matching over 7 bases. This CDR3 has 14 residues. The germline V gene encodes CDR1 MNHEY and CDR2 SVGAGI. The V gene end was trimmed by 5 bases and the J gene end by 5 bases; junction bases not matched to a gene: 9. The CDR3 bases are TGTGCCAGCAGTAATGGACAGGTTATCGACGAGCAGTACTTC. Translating it yields CASSNGQVIDEQYF.

The rearrangement joins TRBV9 to TRBJ2-3; D gene uncertain. The CDR3 has 15 amino acids. The V end was cut by 0 bases, the J end by 2 bases, with 10 bases between. Per germline, CDR1 SGDLS and CDR2 YYNGEE. This chain's CDR3 is CASSVGPTSTDTQYF. CDR3 DNA sequence: TGTGCCAGCAGCGTAGGTCCCACATCCACAGATACGCAGTATTTT.

The chain uses TRBV2 and TRBJ1-2; no clear D gene. The CDR3 consists of 11 residues. V lost 5 bases and J lost 2, with 3 bases in between. From germline, CDR1 is SNHLY and CDR2 FYNNEI. CDR3 sequence: CASSRNYGYTF. Written as DNA, the CDR3 is TGTGCCAGCAGTCGGAACTATGGCTACACCTTC.

V is TRBV10-3 and J is TRBJ1-5; a weak D match, TRBD1 (6 bases). Germline CDR1 and CDR2: ENHRY and SYGVKD. CDR3 length: 13 residues. Between the trimmed V and J ends, which lost 11 bases and 6 bases, there was a span of 17 bases. The CDR3 region is CAAAGGPGQPQHF. DNA for the CDR3: TGTGCCGCCGCGGGGGGGCCGGGTCAGCCCCAGCATTTT.

V and J are TRBV6-6 and TRBJ2-7; D unclear. Germline V gene data show CDR1 as MNHNY and CDR2 as SVGAGI (reference sequence). V was pared by 6 bases and J by 9 bases, with 15 bases between. This CDR3 is built from 12 residues. For the CDR3, the DNA is TGTGCCAGCAGCTCCGGGTCCTCTTCGCAGTACTTC. Translated: CASSSGSSSQYF.

This clone has just one count. V is TRBV2 and J is TRBJ2-3; D may be TRBD2 (5 bases). V dropped 3 bases and J dropped 6 bases, with 13 bases sitting between them. CDR3 length: 14 residues. Germline V gene sequence: CDR1 SNHLY, CDR2 FYNNEI. The CDR3 here is CASSESGAFDTQYF. The DNA of the CDR3 is TGTGCCAGCAGTGAGAGCGGCGCGTTCGATACGCAGTATTTT.

V and J are TRBV5-1 and TRBJ2-1; TRBD2 matches at 9 bases. The CDR3 contains 13 residues. V trimming: 6 bases; J trimming: 8 bases; junction bases outside the gene matches: 6. Germline V CDR1 and CDR2: SGHRS, YFSETQ. CDR3 DNA: TGCGCCAGCACCCTAGCGGGGACCTATGAGCAGTTCTTC. Protein product: CASTLAGTYEQFF.

The chain recombines TRBV5-4 with TRBJ1-1; D may be TRBD1 (5 bases). The CDR3 covers 14 residues. Germline CDR1 SGHNT, CDR2 YYREEE (reference sequence). V lost 0 bases and J lost 8, with 14 bases in between. The CDR3 region has the DNA TGTGCCAGCAGCTTGGCCTCGGGGGGTCGGGAAGCTTTCTTT. Protein product: CASSLASGGREAFF.

The V call is TRBV7-2, the J call TRBJ1-2; possible D gene TRBD1, 5 bases. The ends were cut back, 1 base at V and 7 bases at J, with 13 bases in the middle. Germline CDR1 is SGHTA and CDR2 is FQGNSA. The CDR3 consists of 14 residues. The CDR3 spells CASSLVGRGRGYTF. The CDR3 nucleotides read TGTGCCAGCAGCTTAGTAGGGAGGGGCCGTGGCTACACCTTC.

This clone was picked up one time. This chain connects TRBV15 to TRBJ2-2; 9 bases match TRBD2. Germline V lookup: CDR1 LNHNV, CDR2 YYDKDF (reference sequence). The J segment lost 7 bases and the V segment lost 4 bases, leaving 16 bases of the junction unmatched. This CDR3 region has 18 residues. CDR3 residues: CATSILRPAGGLSGELFF. The CDR3 nucleotides are TGTGCCACCAGCATTCTCCGCCCAGCGGGGGGTTTGAGCGGGGAGCTGTTTTTT.

The CDR3 region is CASSLPGAPENIQYF. CDR3 coding DNA: TGTGCCAGCAGCTTGCCAGGGGCTCCCGAAAACATTCAGTACTTC. This chain links TRBV7-8 with TRBJ2-4; a possible D gene is TRBD1 (6 bases). The CDR3 extends over 15 amino acids. Trimming took 3 bases from V and 5 from J, leaving 14 bases between them. Germline CDR1 is SGHVS and CDR2 is FQNEAQ.

J is TRBJ1-1 and V is TRBV5-6; the D gene is possibly TRBD1 (6 bases). Germline V CDR1 and CDR2: SGHDT, YYEEEE. The CDR3 length is 13 residues. V dropped 1 base and J dropped 7 bases, with 11 bases sitting between them. The CDR3 protein is CASSLSGGNEAFF. Here the CDR3 DNA reads TGTGCCAGCAGCTTGTCGGGGGGCAATGAAGCTTTCTTT.

CDR3 sequence reads: CASSPTSGGLVETQYF. The CDR3 DNA follows: TGTGCCAGCAGTCCGACTAGCGGGGGATTAGTGGAGACCCAGTACTTC. The chain carries TRBV9 and TRBJ2-5; 12 bases line up with TRBD2. CDR1 is SGDLS and CDR2 is YYNGEE in the germline V gene. V lost 5 bases and J lost 5; bases outside the gene matches: 10. CDR3 length: 16 amino acids. Looking up the rest from reference TRBV9 and TRBJ2-5 gives the full variable domain: DSGVTQTPKHLITATGQRVTLRCSPRSGDLSVYWYQQSLDQGLQFLIQYYNGEERAKGNILERFSAQQFPDLHSELNLSSLELGDSALYFCASSPTSGGLVETQYFGPGTRLLVL.

V and J are TRBV3-1 (or the pseudogene TRBV3-2) and TRBJ2-3; 10 bases agree with TRBD2. From germline, CDR1 is LGHDT and CDR2 YNNKEL (reference sequence). V trimming: 1 base; J trimming: 6 bases; junction bases outside the gene matches: 10. This CDR3 has 17 residues. The CDR3 loop is CASSQGPLAGLQDTQYF. CDR3 in DNA: TGTGCCAGCAGCCAAGGACCACTAGCGGGGCTTCAGGATACGCAGTATTTT.

This chain uses TRBV7-4 with TRBJ2-1; D unresolved. Trimming stripped 1 base from V and 8 bases from J, with 6 bases between. The CDR3 is made up of 12 amino acids. The germline CDR1 and CDR2 sequences are SGHVT and SQSDAQ. The CDR3 region is CASSLETHEQFF. DNA of the CDR3: TGTGCCAGCAGCTTAGAGACACATGAGCAGTTCTTC.

The chain combines TRBV6-5 with TRBJ2-1; D might be TRBD1 (6 bases). This CDR3 contains 11 residues. The V end lost 6 bases, the J end lost 9 bases, and 9 bases lay between the germline ends. Germline V lookup: CDR1 MNHEY, CDR2 SVGAGI. CDR3 nucleotides: TGTGCCAGCAGAGCGGACAGTGAGCAGTTCTTC. Translation gives CASRADSEQFF.

The CDR3 region has the DNA TGTGCCAGCAGCTTAAGCGGGGGGGCGATAGATACGCAGTATTTT. Protein: CASSLSGGAIDTQYF. The chain joins TRBV7-3 to TRBJ2-3; TRBD2 matches at 9 bases. The V gene end was trimmed by 1 base and the J gene end by 5 bases; junction bases not matched to a gene: 4. This CDR3 comprises 15 residues. CDR1 is SGHTA and CDR2 is FQGTGA in the germline V gene.

V usage is TRBV7-3 and J usage is TRBJ2-3, with a tentative D call TRBD1 (6 bases). The V gene's germline CDR1 is SGHTA and CDR2 FQGTGA. V was trimmed by 5 bases and J by 5 bases, leaving 14 bases between them. CDR3 length: 14 amino acids. CDR3 DNA: TGTGCCAGCAGCCGCCTGGGGGCCCTAGATACGCAGTATTTT. Its translation is CASSRLGALDTQYF.

The V gene is TRBV2, the J gene TRBJ2-7, with D possibly being TRBD1 (6 bases). This CDR3 is 14 amino acids long. Germline CDR1 reads SNHLY; CDR2 reads FYNNEI. Deletions cut 5 bases from V and 5 bases from J, with 16 bases between. The CDR3 here is CASSSQGMANEQYF. CDR3 DNA sequence: TGTGCCAGCAGTTCCCAGGGGATGGCGAACGAGCAGTACTTC.

The J gene is TRBJ1-6, the V gene TRBV9; the match to TRBD1 covers 7 bases. The CDR3 runs 14 residues. The V gene end was trimmed by 3 bases and the J gene end by 7 bases; junction bases not matched to a gene: 4. CDR1 is SGDLS and CDR2 is YYNGEE in the germline V gene. The CDR3 nucleotides read TGTGCCAGCAGCGCAGGGACAGAGAATTCACCCCTCCACTTT. As protein: CASSAGTENSPLHF.

The V call is TRBV6-5, the J call TRBJ1-2, with D possibly TRBD1 on 5 matching bases. Per germline, CDR1 MNHEY and CDR2 SVGAGI. The CDR3 is 12 amino acids. Trimming cost V 4 bases and J 7 bases, with 10 bases left between them. CDR3 in DNA: TGTGCCAGCAGTTCGGGGGGGGGTGGCTACACCTTC. Translating it yields CASSSGGGGYTF.